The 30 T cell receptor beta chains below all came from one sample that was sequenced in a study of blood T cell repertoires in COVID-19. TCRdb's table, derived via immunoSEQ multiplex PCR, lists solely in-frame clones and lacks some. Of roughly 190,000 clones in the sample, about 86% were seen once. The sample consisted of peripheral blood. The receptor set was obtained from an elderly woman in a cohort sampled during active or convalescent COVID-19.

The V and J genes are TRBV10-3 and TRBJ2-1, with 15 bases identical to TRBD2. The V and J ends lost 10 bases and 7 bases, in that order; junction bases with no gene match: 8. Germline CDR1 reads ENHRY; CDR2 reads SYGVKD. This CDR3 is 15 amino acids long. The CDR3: CATTGLAGGKNEQFF. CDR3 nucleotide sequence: TGTGCCACTACGGGACTAGCGGGAGGTAAGAATGAGCAGTTCTTC.

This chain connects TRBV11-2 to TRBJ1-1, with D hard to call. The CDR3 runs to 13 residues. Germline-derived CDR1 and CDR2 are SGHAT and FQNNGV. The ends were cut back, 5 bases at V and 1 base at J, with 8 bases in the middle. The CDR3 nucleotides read TGTGCCAGCAGCGCAACACCGAACACTGAAGCTTTCTTT. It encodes CASSATPNTEAFF.

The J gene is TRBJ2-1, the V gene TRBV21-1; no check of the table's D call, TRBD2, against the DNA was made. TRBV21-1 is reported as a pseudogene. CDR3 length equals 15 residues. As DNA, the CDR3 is TGTGCCAGCAGCACCCTAGCGGGAGGGCCCAATGAGCAGTTCTTC. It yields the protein CASSTLAGGPNEQFF.

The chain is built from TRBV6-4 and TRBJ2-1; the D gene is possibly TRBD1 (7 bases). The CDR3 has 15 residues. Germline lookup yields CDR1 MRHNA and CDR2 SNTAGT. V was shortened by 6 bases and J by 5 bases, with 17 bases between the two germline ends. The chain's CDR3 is CASSPEGAGHNEQFF. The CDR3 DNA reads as TGTGCCAGCAGCCCGGAGGGGGCGGGTCACAATGAGCAGTTCTTC.

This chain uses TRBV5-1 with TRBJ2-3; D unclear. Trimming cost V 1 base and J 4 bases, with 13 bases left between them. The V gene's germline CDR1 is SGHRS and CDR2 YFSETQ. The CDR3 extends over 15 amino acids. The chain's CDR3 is CASSLSSVGSDTQYF. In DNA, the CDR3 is TGCGCCAGCAGCTTGTCTAGTGTCGGGTCAGATACGCAGTATTTT.

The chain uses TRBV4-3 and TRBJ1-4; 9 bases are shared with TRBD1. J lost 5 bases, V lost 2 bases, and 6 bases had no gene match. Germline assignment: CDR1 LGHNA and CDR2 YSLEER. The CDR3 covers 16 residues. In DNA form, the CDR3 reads TGCGCCAGCAGCCAAATGCCCGGACAGGGGAATGAAAAACTGTTTTTT. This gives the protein CASSQMPGQGNEKLFF.

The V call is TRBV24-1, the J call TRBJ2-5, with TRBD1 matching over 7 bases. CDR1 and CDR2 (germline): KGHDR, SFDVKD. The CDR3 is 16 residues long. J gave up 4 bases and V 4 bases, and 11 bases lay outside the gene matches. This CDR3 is CATSDPTGMERETQYF. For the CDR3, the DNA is TGTGCCACCAGTGACCCGACAGGGATGGAGCGAGAGACCCAGTACTTC.

This CDR3 reads CASRVGLTYNEQFF. Here the CDR3 DNA reads TGTGCCAGCAGAGTAGGACTTACCTACAATGAGCAGTTCTTC. This sequence joins TRBV7-2 and TRBJ2-1; a possible D gene is TRBD2 (5 bases). Trimming removed 6 bases at V and 2 bases at J, with 11 bases between. Germline V gives CDR1 SGHTA, CDR2 FQGNSA. This CDR3 region has 14 residues.

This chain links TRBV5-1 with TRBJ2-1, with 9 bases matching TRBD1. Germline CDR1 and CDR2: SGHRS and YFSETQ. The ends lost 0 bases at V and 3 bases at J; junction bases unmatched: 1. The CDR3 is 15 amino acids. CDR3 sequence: CASSLGQGDYNEQFF. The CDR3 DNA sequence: TGCGCCAGCAGCTTGGGACAGGGGGACTACAATGAGCAGTTCTTC.

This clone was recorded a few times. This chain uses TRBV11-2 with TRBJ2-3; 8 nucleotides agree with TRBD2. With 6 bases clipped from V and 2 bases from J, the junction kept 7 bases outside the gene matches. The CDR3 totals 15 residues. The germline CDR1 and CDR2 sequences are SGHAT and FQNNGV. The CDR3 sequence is CASRTLAGHTDTQYF. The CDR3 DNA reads TGTGCCAGCAGGACTCTAGCGGGTCACACAGATACGCAGTATTTT.

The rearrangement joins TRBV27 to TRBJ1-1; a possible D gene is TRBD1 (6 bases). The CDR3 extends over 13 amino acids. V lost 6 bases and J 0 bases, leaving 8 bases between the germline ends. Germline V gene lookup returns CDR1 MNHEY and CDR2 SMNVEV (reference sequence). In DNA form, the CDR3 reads TGTGCCAGCAGACACAGGGTGAACACTGAAGCTTTCTTT. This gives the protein CASRHRVNTEAFF.

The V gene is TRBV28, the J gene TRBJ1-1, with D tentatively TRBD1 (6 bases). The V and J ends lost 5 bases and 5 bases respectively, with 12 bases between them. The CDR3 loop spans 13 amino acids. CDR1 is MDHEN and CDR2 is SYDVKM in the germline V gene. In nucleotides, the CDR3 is TGTGCCAGCAGTCTCGGGGGGCTTACTGAAGCTTTCTTT. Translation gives CASSLGGLTEAFF.

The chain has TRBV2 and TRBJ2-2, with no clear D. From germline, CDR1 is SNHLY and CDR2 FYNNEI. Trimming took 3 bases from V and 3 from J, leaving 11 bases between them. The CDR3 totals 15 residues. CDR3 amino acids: CASSESRSYTGELFF. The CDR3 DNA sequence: TGTGCCAGCAGTGAGTCTAGGTCTTACACCGGGGAGCTGTTTTTT.

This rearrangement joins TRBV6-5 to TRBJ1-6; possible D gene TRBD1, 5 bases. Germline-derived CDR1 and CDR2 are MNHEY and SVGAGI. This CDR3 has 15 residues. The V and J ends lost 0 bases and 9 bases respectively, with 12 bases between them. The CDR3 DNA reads TGTGCCAGCAGTTACTCGACGTCGGGGGGTTCACCCCTCCACTTT. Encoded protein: CASSYSTSGGSPLHF.

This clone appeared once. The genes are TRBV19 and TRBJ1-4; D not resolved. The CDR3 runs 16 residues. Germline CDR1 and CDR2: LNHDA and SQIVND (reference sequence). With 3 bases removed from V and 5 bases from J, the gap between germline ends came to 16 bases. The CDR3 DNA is TGTGCCAGTAGTATCGGGTCAGTCTTGCGGAATGAAAAACTGTTTTTT. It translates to CASSIGSVLRNEKLFF.

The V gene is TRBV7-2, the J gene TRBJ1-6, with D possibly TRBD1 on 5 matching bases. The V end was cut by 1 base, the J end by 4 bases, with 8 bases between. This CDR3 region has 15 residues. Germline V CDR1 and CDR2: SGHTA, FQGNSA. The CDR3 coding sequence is TGTGCCAGCAGCTTAGAGGCAGGGTATAATTCACCCCTCCACTTT. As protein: CASSLEAGYNSPLHF.

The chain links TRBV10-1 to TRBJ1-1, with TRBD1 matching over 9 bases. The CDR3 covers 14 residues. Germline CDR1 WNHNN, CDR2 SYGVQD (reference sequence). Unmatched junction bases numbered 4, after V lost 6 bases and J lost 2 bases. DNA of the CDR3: TGCGCCAGCAGGCCGGACAGGGGAAACACTGAAGCTTTCTTT. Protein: CASRPDRGNTEAFF.

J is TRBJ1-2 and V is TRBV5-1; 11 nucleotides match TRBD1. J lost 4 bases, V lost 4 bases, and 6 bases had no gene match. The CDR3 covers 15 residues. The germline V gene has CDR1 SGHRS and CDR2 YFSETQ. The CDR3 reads CASSAWTGGGYGYTF. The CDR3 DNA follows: TGCGCCAGCAGCGCATGGACAGGGGGCGGCTATGGCTACACCTTC. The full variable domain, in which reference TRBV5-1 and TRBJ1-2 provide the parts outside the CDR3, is KAGVTQTPRYLIKTRGQQVTLSCSPISGHRSVSWYQQTPGQGLQFLFEYFSETQRNKGNFPGRFSGRQFSNSRSEMNVSTLELGDSALYLCASSAWTGGGYGYTFGSGTRLTVV.

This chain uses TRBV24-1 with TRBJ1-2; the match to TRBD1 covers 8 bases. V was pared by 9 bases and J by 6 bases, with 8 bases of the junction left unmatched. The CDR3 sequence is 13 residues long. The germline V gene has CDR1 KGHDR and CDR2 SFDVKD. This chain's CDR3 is CATSRTGTHGYTF. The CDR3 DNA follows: TGTGCCACCTCTCGGACAGGGACCCATGGCTACACCTTC.

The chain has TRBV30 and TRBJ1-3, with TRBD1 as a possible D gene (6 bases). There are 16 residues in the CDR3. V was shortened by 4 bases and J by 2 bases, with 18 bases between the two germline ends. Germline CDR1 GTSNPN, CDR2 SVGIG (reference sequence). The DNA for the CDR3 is TGTGCCTGGACCGCTCGTCCGGGGGGCCCTGGAAACACCATATATTTT. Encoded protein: CAWTARPGGPGNTIYF.

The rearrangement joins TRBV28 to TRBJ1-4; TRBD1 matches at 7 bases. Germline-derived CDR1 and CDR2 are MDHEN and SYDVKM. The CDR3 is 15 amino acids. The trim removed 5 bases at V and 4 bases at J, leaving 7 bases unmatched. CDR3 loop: CASSQLGTDNEKLFF. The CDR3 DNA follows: TGTGCCAGCAGTCAACTCGGGACAGATAATGAAAAACTGTTTTTT.

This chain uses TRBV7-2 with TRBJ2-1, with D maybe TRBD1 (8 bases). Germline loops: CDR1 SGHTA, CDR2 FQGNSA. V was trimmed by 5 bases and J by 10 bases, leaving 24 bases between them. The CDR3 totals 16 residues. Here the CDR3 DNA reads TGTGCCAGCAGCCCAGGGGGCGGGGGTGGGGCTGGGGAGCAGTTCTTC. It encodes CASSPGGGGGAGEQFF. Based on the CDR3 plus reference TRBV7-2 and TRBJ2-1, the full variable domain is GAGVSQSPSNKVTEKGKDVELRCDPISGHTALYWYRQSLGQGLEFLIYFQGNSAPDKSGLPSDRFSAERTGGSVSTLTIQRTQQEDSAVYLCASSPGGGGGAGEQFFGPGTRLTVL.

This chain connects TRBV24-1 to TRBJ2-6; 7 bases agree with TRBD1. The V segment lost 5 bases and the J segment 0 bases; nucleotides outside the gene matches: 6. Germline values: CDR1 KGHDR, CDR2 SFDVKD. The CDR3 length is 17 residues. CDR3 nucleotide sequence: TGTGCCACCAGTGCTACGGGACAGCCCTCTGGGGCCAACGTCCTGACTTTC. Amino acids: CATSATGQPSGANVLTF.

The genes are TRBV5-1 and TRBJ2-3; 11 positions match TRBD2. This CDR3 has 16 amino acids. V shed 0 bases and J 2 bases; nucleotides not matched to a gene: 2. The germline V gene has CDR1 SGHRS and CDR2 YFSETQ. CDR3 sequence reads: CASSLGLAGPTDTQYF. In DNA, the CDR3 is TGCGCCAGCAGCTTGGGACTAGCGGGGCCCACAGATACGCAGTATTTT.

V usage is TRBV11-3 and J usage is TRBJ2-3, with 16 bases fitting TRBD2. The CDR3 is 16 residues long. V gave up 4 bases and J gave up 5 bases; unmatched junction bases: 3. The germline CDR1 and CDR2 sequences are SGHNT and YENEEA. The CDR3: CASSSGLAGGVDTQYF. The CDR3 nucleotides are TGTGCCAGCAGCTCGGGACTAGCGGGGGGGGTAGATACGCAGTATTTT.

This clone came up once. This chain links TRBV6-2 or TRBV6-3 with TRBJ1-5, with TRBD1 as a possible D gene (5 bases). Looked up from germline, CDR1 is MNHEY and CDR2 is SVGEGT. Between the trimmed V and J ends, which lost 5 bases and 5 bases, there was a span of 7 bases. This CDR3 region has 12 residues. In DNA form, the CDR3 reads TGTGCCAGCAGTCGACAGCATCAGCCCCAGCATTTT. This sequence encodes CASSRQHQPQHF.

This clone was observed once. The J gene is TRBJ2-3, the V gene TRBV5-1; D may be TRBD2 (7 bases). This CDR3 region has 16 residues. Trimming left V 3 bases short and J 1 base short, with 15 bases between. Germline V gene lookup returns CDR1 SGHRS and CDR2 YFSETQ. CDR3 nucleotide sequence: TGCGCCAGCAGCTGGGGCGGGGGCGCGGGCACAGATACGCAGTATTTT. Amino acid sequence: CASSWGGGAGTDTQYF.

This CDR3 reads CASSQVPRARNSPLHF. The CDR3 DNA follows: TGTGCCAGCAGCCAAGTCCCGCGGGCGCGGAATTCACCCCTCCACTTT. This chain uses TRBV14 with TRBJ1-6, with no clear D. V shed 1 base and J shed 7 bases, with 14 bases lying between them. CDR1 and CDR2 from the germline V gene are SGHDN and FVKESK. This CDR3 region has 16 residues.

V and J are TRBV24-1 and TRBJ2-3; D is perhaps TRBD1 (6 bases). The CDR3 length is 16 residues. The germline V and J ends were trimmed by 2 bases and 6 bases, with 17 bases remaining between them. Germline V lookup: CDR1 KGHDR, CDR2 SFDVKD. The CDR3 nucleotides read TGTGCCACCAGTGATTCCTCCAGGGGAACCTCGGATACGCAGTATTTT. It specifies CATSDSSRGTSDTQYF.

The CDR3 reads CASTRQGENTIYF. CDR3 DNA: TGTGCCAGCACGAGACAGGGGGAAAACACCATATATTTT. V usage is TRBV25-1 and J usage is TRBJ1-3, with 9 bases matching TRBD1. After removal of 7 bases from V and 6 bases from J, the junction contained 4 bases not matched to a gene. Germline loops: CDR1 MGHDK, CDR2 SYGVNS. This CDR3 contains 13 residues.